The rows below give T cell receptor beta chains drawn from one sample of a study of T cells in narcolepsy. TCRdb keeps only in-frame clones here, not all; method: immunoSEQ multiplex PCR. The data contain around 32,000 clones, 70% to 80% of them singletons. The specimen sequenced was CD45RA- memory CD4+ T cells from PBMCs. These receptors originate from a human donor with narcolepsy. The CDR3 runs from the conserved cysteine through the conserved F or W. The order of the fields is V gene, clone size, CDR3 length, D gene, J gene, CDR3 protein, CDR3 DNA. The D gene is left open where the match is weak. A row's size may be missing; if present it is once, few, many or a size class.

V: TRBV5-4
size: .
length: 14
D: TRBD1
J: TRBJ2-5
CDR3: CASSLGTVQETQYF
DNA: TGTGCCAGCAGCTTAGGGACAGTACAAGAGACCCAGTACTTC

V: TRBV6-1
size: .
length: 11
D: TRBD1
J: TRBJ1-5
CDR3: CASSAGGTGLF
DNA: TGTGCCAGCAGTGCAGGGGGAACCGGGCTTTTT

V: TRBV21-1
size: few
length: 18
D: .
J: TRBJ2-1
CDR3: CASSKVRVAGIGFNEQFF
DNA: TGTGCCAGCAGCAAAGTGAGGGTAGCGGGAATAGGTTTCAATGAGCAGTTCTTC

V: TRBV30
size: .
length: 16
D: .
J: TRBJ2-1
CDR3: CAWYRSSRYTNNEQFF
DNA: TGTGCCTGGTATCGAAGTAGCCGCTACACGAACAATGAGCAGTTCTTC

V: TRBV30
size: .
length: 14
D: .
J: TRBJ1-3
CDR3: CAWSQTVSGNTIYF
DNA: TGTGCCTGGAGTCAGACAGTCTCTGGAAACACCATATATTTT

V: TRBV6-4
size: .
length: 14
D: .
J: TRBJ1-1
CDR3: CASRFQGRNTEAFF
DNA: TGTGCCAGCAGATTTCAGGGGCGAAATACTGAAGCTTTCTTT

V: TRBV18
size: .
length: 17
D: TRBD2
J: TRBJ2-1
CDR3: CASSPTLAGGPNDEQFF
DNA: TGTGCCAGCTCACCCACACTAGCGGGAGGGCCTAACGATGAGCAGTTCTTC

V: TRBV6-1
size: few
length: 13
D: .
J: TRBJ1-1
CDR3: CASSSGKRTEAFF
DNA: TGTGCCAGCAGTTCAGGGAAGCGCACTGAAGCTTTCTTT

V: TRBV4-1
size: .
length: 18
D: TRBD2
J: TRBJ2-2
CDR3: CASSQDQRAGGQYGELFF
DNA: TGCGCCAGCAGCCAAGATCAACGAGCGGGAGGGCAGTACGGGGAGCTGTTTTTT

V: TRBV18
size: .
length: 14
D: .
J: TRBJ2-5
CDR3: CASSPRDRQETQYF
DNA: TGTGCCAGCTCACCCCGAGACAGACAAGAGACCCAGTACTTC

V: TRBV27
size: .
length: 16
D: .
J: TRBJ2-2
CDR3: CASSSRRQPNTGELFF
DNA: TGTGCCAGCAGTTCCCGCAGGCAGCCGAACACCGGGGAGCTGTTTTTT

V: TRBV25-1
size: .
length: 14
D: .
J: TRBJ2-6
CDR3: CASSQGMAANVLTF
DNA: TGTGCCAGCAGTCAGGGGATGGCGGCCAACGTCCTGACTTTC

V: TRBV7-3
size: .
length: 13
D: .
J: TRBJ2-4
CDR3: CASSLVAGPIQYF
DNA: TGTGCCAGCAGCTTAGTGGCGGGACCCATTCAGTACTTC

V: TRBV5-1
size: once
length: 14
D: TRBD2
J: TRBJ2-7
CDR3: CASHDAGGSLEQYF
DNA: TGCGCCAGCCATGACGCGGGAGGGTCCCTTGAGCAGTACTTC

V: TRBV27
size: .
length: 15
D: .
J: TRBJ1-5
CDR3: CASRPFQGGIQPQHF
DNA: TGTGCCAGCAGGCCTTTTCAGGGAGGGATTCAGCCCCAGCATTTT

V: TRBV27
size: .
length: 15
D: TRBD1
J: TRBJ1-5
CDR3: CASSPGQGAHQPQHF
DNA: TGTGCCAGCAGTCCTGGACAGGGTGCCCATCAGCCCCAGCATTTT

V: TRBV9
size: .
length: 14
D: TRBD2
J: TRBJ2-7
CDR3: CASSVAGGDYEQYF
DNA: TGTGCCAGCAGCGTAGCTGGGGGGGACTACGAGCAGTACTTC

V: TRBV2
size: .
length: 16
D: TRBD1
J: TRBJ1-5
CDR3: CASSGYLGGGEQPQHF
DNA: TGTGCCAGCAGTGGGTATTTAGGAGGGGGCGAACAGCCCCAGCATTTT